Shown below are 2 T cell receptor beta chains from a single sample sequenced in a study of response to subunit inactivated influenza vaccine. From the RT-PCR reads, TCRdb called clonotypes with MiXCR, one entry per CDR3 protein. The data hold around 180,000 distinct CDR3 sequences, with approximately 9.2% observed a single time. Source: non-naive T cells sorted from PBMCs, taken on the day of vaccination. These receptors originate from a man aged 50 to 59 who received an inactivated influenza vaccine.

This clonotype was counted at least ten times. V gene TRBV6-5 combines with J gene TRBJ2-3, with TRBD2 as a possible D gene (5 bases). V was trimmed by 2 bases and J by 3 bases, leaving 12 bases between them. This CDR3 is built from 15 residues. Germline V CDR1 and CDR2: MNHEY, SVGAGI. The CDR3 here is CASSYGSGETDTQYF. The CDR3 DNA sequence: TGTGCCAGCAGTTACGGGTCCGGGGAGACAGATACGCAGTATTTT.

The genes are TRBV11-2 and TRBJ2-1; no firm D call. Germline CDR1 SGHAT, CDR2 FQNNGV. The length of the CDR3 is 13 residues. V lost 1 base and J 9 bases, leaving 10 bases between the germline ends. In nucleotides, the CDR3 is TGTGCCAGCAGCTTAGTCGTCCGAACTGAGCAGTTCTTC. As protein: CASSLVVRTEQFF.